The rows below give T cell receptor beta chains drawn from one sample of a study of blood T cells in healthy people across ages. TCRdb re-called the 5' RACE reads through MiXCR, storing one row per CDR3 protein. The data contain just over 1 million distinct CDR3 sequences, under 55% of them seen just once; the ten biggest clones take up under 20%. The sample was blood. Source of these receptors: a woman aged 60-75 years in good health. CDR3s include the opening cysteine and the closing phenylalanine or tryptophan. The D gene is left open where the match is weak. Size tells how often a clone was seen (once, few, many) or the class of an expanded clone, and some rows leave it out.

>TRBV7-9|TRBJ2-1|TRBD2|few
CASSAWTSVDEQFF
TGTGCCAGCAGCGCCTGGACTAGCGTTGATGAGCAGTTCTTC
>TRBV7-9|TRBJ2-5|TRBD2|few
CASTQNSGSGETQYF
TGTGCCAGCACCCAAAATAGCGGGAGCGGTGAGACCCAGTACTTC
>TRBV29-1|TRBJ2-5|TRBD2|.
CSQRTSGGEQYF
TGCAGCCAACGGACTAGCGGGGGTGAGCAGTACTTC
>TRBV18|TRBJ2-7|.|.
CASSPAGKDEQYF
TGTGCCAGCTCACCAGCAGGGAAGGACGAGCAGTACTTC
>TRBV6-5|TRBJ2-7|.|.
CASRTQGAYEQYF
TGTGCCAGCAGAACACAGGGTGCCTACGAGCAGTACTTC
>TRBV4-1|TRBJ2-1|.|few
CASSQAAGSSYNEQFF
TGCGCCAGCAGCCAGGCAGCGGGTAGCTCCTACAATGAGCAGTTCTTC
>TRBV11-2|TRBJ2-5|.|.
CASSLDGVQIQETQYF
TGTGCCAGCAGCTTAGATGGGGTACAGATCCAAGAGACCCAGTACTTC
>TRBV12-3/TRBV12-4|TRBJ1-1|.|.
CASSYLGGRTEAFF
TGTGCCAGCAGTTATCTTGGGGGAAGGACTGAAGCTTTCTTT
>TRBV27|TRBJ2-2|.|.
CASSFNRAGTGELFF
TGTGCCAGCAGTTTTAACAGGGCGGGCACCGGGGAGCTGTTTTTT
>TRBV6-6|TRBJ2-5|.|.
CASRNTSPQETQYF
TGTGCCAGCCGAAACACTAGCCCTCAAGAGACCCAGTACTTC
>TRBV6-6|TRBJ1-1|TRBD1|.
CASTTNRGMNTEAFF
TGTGCCAGCACCACTAACAGGGGCATGAACACTGAAGCTTTCTTT
>TRBV20-1|TRBJ2-4|.|.
CSARGHPTDIQYF
TGCAGTGCTAGAGGGCACCCAACGGACATTCAGTACTTC
>TRBV20-1|TRBJ2-1|.|few
CSARGGLVHNEQFF
TGCAGTGCTAGAGGGGGGCTAGTGCACAATGAGCAGTTCTTC
>TRBV6-5|TRBJ2-7|.|.
CASSYSGRAYEQYF
TGTGCCAGCAGTTACTCGGGTAGGGCCTACGAGCAGTACTTC
>TRBV28|TRBJ2-5|.|.
CASSSVGLKYF
TGTGCCAGCAGTTCCGTCGGACTAAAGTACTTC
>TRBV7-9|TRBJ1-5|.|.
CASSRGGLSQPQHF
TGTGCCAGCAGCCGAGGCGGGCTGAGCCAGCCCCAGCATTTT
>TRBV7-8|TRBJ2-1|.|.
CASSVARRAGGRYNEQFF
TGTGCCAGCAGCGTAGCCCGACGTGCAGGTGGGAGATACAATGAGCAGTTCTTC
>TRBV28|TRBJ2-7|TRBD2|.
CASTGPGTSLSYEQYF
TGTGCCAGCACCGGTCCCGGGACTAGTCTATCCTACGAGCAGTACTTC
>TRBV15|TRBJ2-1|TRBD2|.
CATSSGPTGTSENNEQFF
TGTGCCACCAGCAGCGGCCCAACCGGGACTAGCGAGAACAATGAGCAGTTCTTC
>TRBV28|TRBJ2-7|.|few
CASSLPGTQGLYEQYF
TGTGCCAGCAGTCTCCCCGGGACACAAGGGCTCTACGAGCAGTACTTC
>TRBV4-2|TRBJ2-2|.|once
CASSQDSAAGELFF
TGTGCCAGCAGCCAGGATTCGGCGGCCGGGGAGCTGTTTTTT
>TRBV6-5|TRBJ2-2|.|.
CASSSPSSVTGELFF
TGTGCCAGCAGTTCTCCGTCATCTGTCACCGGGGAGCTGTTTTTT
>TRBV29-1|TRBJ2-5|TRBD1|few
CSVARDRGFTETQYF
TGCAGCGTTGCGAGGGACAGGGGGTTTACAGAGACCCAGTACTTC
>TRBV21-1|TRBJ2-7|.|few
CASSKAPRLFPPYEQYF
TGTGCCAGCAGCAAAGCCCCGCGACTATTCCCTCCCTACGAGCAGTACTTC
>TRBV28|TRBJ2-4|.|few
CASSFPFGVGAKNIQYF
TGTGCCAGCAGTTTCCCCTTCGGGGTCGGGGCCAAAAACATTCAGTACTTC
>TRBV9|TRBJ2-1|.|.
CASSVAAESMQFF
TGTGCCAGCAGCGTAGCTGCGGAGAGTATGCAGTTCTTC
>TRBV7-6|TRBJ2-5|.|.
CASSSSTGRRLETQYF
TGTGCCAGCAGCTCCTCGACGGGACGGCGGTTGGAGACCCAGTACTTC
>TRBV4-1|TRBJ2-3|.|few
CASSHIRNTDTQYF
TGCGCCAGCAGCCATATTAGAAACACAGATACGCAGTATTTT
>TRBV20-1|TRBJ1-4|.|.
CSAIQRNEKLFF
TGCAGTGCAATACAAAGAAATGAAAAACTGTTTTTT
>TRBV7-6|TRBJ2-7|.|.
CASSLGAETSYEQYF
TGTGCCAGCAGCTTAGGCGCGGAGACCTCCTACGAGCAGTACTTC
>TRBV12-3/TRBV12-4|TRBJ1-1|.|.
CASSIAAELNTEAFF
TGTGCCAGCAGTATTGCGGCAGAACTGAACACTGAAGCTTTCTTT
>TRBV25-1|TRBJ1-6|.|few
CASSPPQGNNSPLHF
TGTGCCAGCAGTCCCCCGCAGGGGAATAATTCACCCCTCCACTTT
>TRBV20-1|TRBJ2-7|TRBD2|few
CSAAPGGLYEQYF
TGCAGTGCTGCTCCGGGAGGGTTATACGAGCAGTACTTC
>TRBV29-1|TRBJ1-1|.|.
CSVESRHSNTEAFF
TGCAGCGTTGAATCGCGACATTCGAACACTGAAGCTTTCTTT
>TRBV28|TRBJ2-5|.|.
CASSFALGGVVTQYF
TGTGCCAGCAGTTTCGCTCTGGGGGGAGTAGTGACCCAGTACTTC
>TRBV5-1|TRBJ2-1|TRBD2|.
CASSLKTSGSHEQFF
TGCGCCAGCAGCTTGAAAACTAGCGGGAGTCATGAGCAGTTCTTC
>TRBV12-3/TRBV12-4|TRBJ2-1|TRBD1|many
CASSPGQGYEQFF
TGTGCCAGCAGTCCGGGACAGGGCTATGAGCAGTTCTTC
>TRBV6-1|TRBJ1-2|.|.
CASSEVGGRGYTF
TGTGCCAGCAGTGAAGTGGGGGGGCGAGGCTACACCTTC
>TRBV11-2|TRBJ2-1|.|few
CASSLDRIEQFF
TGTGCCAGCAGCTTAGATCGAATTGAGCAGTTCTTC
>TRBV20-1|TRBJ2-5|TRBD2|.
CSALVTSGSETQYF
TGCAGTGCGTTGGTGACTAGCGGGAGTGAGACCCAGTACTTC
>TRBV2|TRBJ2-7|.|.
CASIGGPHGYEQYF
TGTGCCAGCATTGGAGGGCCTCATGGCTACGAGCAGTACTTC
>TRBV25-1|TRBJ2-1|.|.
CASSEWGVGSYNEQFF
TGTGCCAGCAGTGAATGGGGGGTGGGCTCCTACAATGAGCAGTTCTTC
>TRBV5-1|TRBJ2-4|.|few
CASSLAPGATKNIQYF
TGCGCCAGCAGCTTGGCCCCGGGGGCGACCAAAAACATTCAGTACTTC